Described below is a single TCR beta chain sequence and its context. Its antigen is not known. This sample was taken from a study of shared clonotypes between healthy human individuals. The V and J ends lost 5 bases and 3 bases respectively, with 10 bases between them. CDR1 SGHVS and CDR2 FNYEAQ come from the germline V gene. There are 13 residues in the CDR3. Overall study findings and caveats: Relative to clonotypes present in all four donors, those not shared had lower generation probabilities.

It was 200 ng DNA, 25,000 to 35,000 T cell genomes, that sorted-subset replicate PCRs used. The assay was immunoSEQ multiplex PCR, and TCRdb's table has in-frame clones only and misses some. Of approximately 720,000 clones listed, about 91% are singletons. The naive CD8 population came from CD45RO-negative cells selected for CCR7, without terminally differentiated effector memory CD45RA+ cells. Material for sequencing was naive CD8+ T cells sorted from blood. The V gene is TRBV7-6, the J gene TRBJ2-5; maybe TRBD2 (6 bases). This TCR derives from a man younger than 40 in good health. The CDR3 loop reads CASSKWGEETQYF. As DNA, the CDR3 is TGTGCCAGCAGCAAATGGGGGGAAGAGACCCAGTACTTC.